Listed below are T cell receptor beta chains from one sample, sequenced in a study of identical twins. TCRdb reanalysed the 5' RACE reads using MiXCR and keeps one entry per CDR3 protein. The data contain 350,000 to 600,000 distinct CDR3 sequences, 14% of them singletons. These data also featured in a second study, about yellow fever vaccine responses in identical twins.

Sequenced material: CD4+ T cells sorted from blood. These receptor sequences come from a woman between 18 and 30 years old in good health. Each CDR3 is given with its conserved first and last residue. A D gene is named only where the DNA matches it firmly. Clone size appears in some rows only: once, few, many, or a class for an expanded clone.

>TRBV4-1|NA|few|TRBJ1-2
CASSQPASTRGYTF
TGCGCCAGCAGCCAGCCCGCCTCGACACGCGGCTACACCTTC
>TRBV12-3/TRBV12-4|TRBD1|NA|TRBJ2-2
CASRTGMNTGELFF
TGTGCCAGCAGGACAGGGATGAACACCGGGGAGCTGTTTTTT
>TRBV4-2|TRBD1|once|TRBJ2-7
CASSTPGQRPSYEQYF
TGTGCCAGCTCCACTCCGGGACAGCGTCCCTCCTACGAGCAGTACTTC
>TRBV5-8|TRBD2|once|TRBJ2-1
CASSLGTSGVRNEQFF
TGTGCCAGCAGCTTGGGGACTAGCGGGGTACGCAATGAGCAGTTCTTC
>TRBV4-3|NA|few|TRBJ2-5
CASSQDLDGWTQYF
TGCGCCAGCAGCCAAGATCTAGATGGGTGGACCCAGTACTTC
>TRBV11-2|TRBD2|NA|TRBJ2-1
CASSMTSGGAPPQNEQFF
TGTGCCAGCAGCATGACTAGCGGGGGGGCACCGCCTCAGAATGAGCAGTTCTTC
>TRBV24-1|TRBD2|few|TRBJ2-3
CATSDGGRAPTDTQYF
TGTGCCACCAGTGACGGCGGGAGGGCCCCGACAGATACGCAGTATTTT
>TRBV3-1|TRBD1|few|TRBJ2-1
CASSQDPRQGRYNEQFF
TGTGCCAGCAGCCAAGATCCCCGACAGGGGCGCTACAATGAGCAGTTCTTC
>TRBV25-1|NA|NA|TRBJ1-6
CASRNSQAGYSPLHF
TGTGCCAGCAGGAACTCACAGGCGGGGTATTCACCCCTCCACTTT
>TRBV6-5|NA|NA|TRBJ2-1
CASRPLNNEQFF
TGTGCCAGCAGACCGTTAAACAATGAGCAGTTCTTC
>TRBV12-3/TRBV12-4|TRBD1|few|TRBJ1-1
CASSLQGGSTEAFF
TGTGCCAGCAGTTTACAAGGGGGCTCGACTGAAGCTTTCTTT
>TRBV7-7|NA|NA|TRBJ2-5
CASSLTDRIQETQYF
TGTGCTAGCAGCCTCACGGACCGGATCCAAGAGACCCAGTACTTC
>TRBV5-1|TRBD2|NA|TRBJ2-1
CASSEAGETYNEQFF
TGCGCCAGCAGCGAAGCGGGAGAAACCTACAATGAGCAGTTCTTC
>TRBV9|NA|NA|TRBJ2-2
CASSVEFRNTGELFF
TGTGCCAGCAGCGTAGAGTTTAGGAACACCGGGGAGCTGTTTTTT
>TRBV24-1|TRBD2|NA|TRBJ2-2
CATGHLSGSNTGELFF
TGTGCCACCGGTCACCTTAGCGGGAGTAACACCGGGGAGCTGTTTTTT
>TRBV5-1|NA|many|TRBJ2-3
CASSPGTSTDTQYF
TGTGCCAGCAGCCCCGGGACAAGCACAGATACGCAGTATTTT
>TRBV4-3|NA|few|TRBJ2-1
CASSQDQGGEQFF
TGCGCCAGCAGCCAAGATCAAGGAGGAGAGCAGTTCTTC
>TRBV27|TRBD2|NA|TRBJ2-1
CASSLHAGGAFSSYNEQFF
TGTGCCAGCAGTCTCCACGCGGGGGGTGCCTTTAGCTCCTACAATGAGCAGTTCTTC
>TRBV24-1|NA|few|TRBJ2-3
CATSDPRTATDTQYF
TGTGCCACCAGTGATCCTCGGACAGCCACAGATACGCAGTATTTT
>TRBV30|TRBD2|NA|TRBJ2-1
CAWSSNSGRWNEQFF
TGTGCCTGGAGTTCCAATAGCGGGAGGTGGAATGAGCAGTTCTTC
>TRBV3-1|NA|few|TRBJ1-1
CASSFGGGGFVEAFF
TGTGCCAGCAGCTTTGGGGGAGGTGGGTTCGTCGAAGCTTTCTTT
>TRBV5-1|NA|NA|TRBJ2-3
CASSIGRDTQYF
TGCGCCAGCAGCATAGGTAGGGATACGCAGTATTTT
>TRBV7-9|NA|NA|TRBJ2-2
CASSYTGQSPTGELFF
TGTGCCAGCAGCTATACAGGACAGTCCCCTACCGGGGAGCTGTTTTTT
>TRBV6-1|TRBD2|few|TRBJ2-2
CASSEKLAATGELFF
TGTGCCAGCAGTGAGAAACTAGCGGCTACCGGGGAGCTGTTTTTT
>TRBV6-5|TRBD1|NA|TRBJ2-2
CASSYWDSLTGELFF
TGTGCCAGCAGTTATTGGGACAGCTTAACCGGGGAGCTGTTTTTT
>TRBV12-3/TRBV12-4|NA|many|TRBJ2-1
CASSLSAYNEQFF
TGTGCCAGCAGTTTAAGCGCCTACAATGAGCAGTTCTTC
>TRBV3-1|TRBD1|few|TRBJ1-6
CASSLGTASYNSPLHF
TGTGCCAGCAGCCTCGGGACAGCCTCCTATAATTCACCCCTCCACTTT
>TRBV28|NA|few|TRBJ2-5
CASSPLSAPLKTQYF
TGTGCCAGCAGTCCCTTAAGTGCCCCTCTGAAGACCCAGTACTTC
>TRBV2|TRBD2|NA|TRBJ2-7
CAISFQTSGRALRHEQYF
TGTGCCATCAGTTTCCAGACTAGCGGGAGGGCCTTGCGACACGAGCAGTACTTC
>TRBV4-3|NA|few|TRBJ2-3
CASSRGGTGYSTDTQYF
TGCGCCAGCAGCCGGGGAGGGACAGGATATAGCACAGATACGCAGTATTTT
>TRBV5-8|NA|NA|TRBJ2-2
CASSFQYTGELFF
TGTGCCAGCAGCTTTCAGTACACCGGGGAGCTGTTTTTT
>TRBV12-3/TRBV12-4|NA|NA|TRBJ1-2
CASSYMEYGYTF
TGTGCCAGCAGTTATATGGAATATGGCTACACCTTC
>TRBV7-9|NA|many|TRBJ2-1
CASSPRRGPGSYNEQFF
TGTGCCAGCAGCCCGCGTAGGGGCCCCGGGTCCTACAATGAGCAGTTCTTC
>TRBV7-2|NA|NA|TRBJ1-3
CASSPFGGGNSGNTIYF
TGTGCCAGCAGTCCTTTCGGCGGGGGAAACTCTGGAAACACCATATATTTT
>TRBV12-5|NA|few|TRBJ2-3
CASGLVLDGTIRTDTQYF
TGTGCTAGTGGTTTGGTACTGGACGGGACAATCAGAACAGATACGCAGTATTTT
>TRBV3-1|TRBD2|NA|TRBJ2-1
CATCHEQGLAGINEQFF
TGTGCCACCTGCCATGAACAGGGACTAGCGGGAATCAATGAGCAGTTCTTC
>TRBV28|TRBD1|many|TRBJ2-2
CASRRDRAPNTGELFF
TGTGCCAGCAGACGGGACAGGGCCCCGAACACCGGGGAGCTGTTTTTT
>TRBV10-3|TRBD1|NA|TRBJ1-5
CAISGTGSNQPQHF
TGTGCCATCAGTGGGACAGGGAGCAATCAGCCCCAGCATTTT
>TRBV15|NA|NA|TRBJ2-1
CATSRAKKYEQFF
TGTGCCACCAGCAGAGCGAAGAAATATGAGCAGTTCTTC
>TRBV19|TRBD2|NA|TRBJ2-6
CASKLALSGANVLTF
TGTGCCAGCAAACTAGCGCTCTCTGGGGCCAACGTCCTGACTTTC
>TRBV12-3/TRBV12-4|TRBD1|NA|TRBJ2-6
CASSFLTGGTGANVLTF
TGTGCCAGCAGTTTTTTGACAGGGGGCACTGGGGCCAACGTCCTGACTTTC
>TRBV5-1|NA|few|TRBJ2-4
CASSLGGPDIQYF
TGCGCCAGCAGCTTAGGTGGGCCGGACATTCAGTACTTC
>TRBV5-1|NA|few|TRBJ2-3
CASSFQDFYTDTQYF
TGCGCCAGCAGCTTCCAGGACTTTTACACAGATACGCAGTATTTT
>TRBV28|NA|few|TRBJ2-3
CASSRQGSGASTDTQYF
TGTGCCAGCAGTCGACAGGGAAGCGGGGCTAGCACAGATACGCAGTATTTT
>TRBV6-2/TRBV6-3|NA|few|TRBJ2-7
CASSYFSYEQYF
TGTGCCAGCAGTTACTTCTCCTACGAGCAGTACTTC
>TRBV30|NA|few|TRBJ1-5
CAWEQGQPQHF
TGTGCCTGGGAACAAGGTCAGCCCCAGCATTTT
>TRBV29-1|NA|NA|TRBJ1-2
CSVEREGYTF
TGCAGCGTTGAAAGGGAGGGCTACACCTTC
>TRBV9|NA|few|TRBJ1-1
CASSPRVVGANTEAFF
TGTGCCAGCAGCCCCAGAGTCGTAGGGGCGAACACTGAAGCTTTCTTT
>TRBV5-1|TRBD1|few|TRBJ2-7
CASAGGSGAYEQYF
TGCGCCAGCGCAGGGGGCAGTGGCGCCTACGAGCAGTACTTC
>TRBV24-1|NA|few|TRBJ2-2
CATTDGPTGELFF
TGTGCCACCACGGACGGACCCACCGGGGAGCTGTTTTTT
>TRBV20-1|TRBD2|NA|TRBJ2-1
CSARGLAGTGEQFF
TGCAGTGCTAGAGGACTAGCGGGGACTGGGGAGCAGTTCTTC
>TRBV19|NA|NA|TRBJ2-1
CASSIGAGQYNEQFF
TGTGCCAGTAGTATTGGGGCGGGCCAATACAATGAGCAGTTCTTC
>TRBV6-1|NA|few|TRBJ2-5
CASSPRWDQETQYF
TGTGCCAGCAGTCCCCGCTGGGACCAAGAGACCCAGTACTTC
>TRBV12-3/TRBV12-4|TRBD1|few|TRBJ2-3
CASSLMTGGSTDTQYF
TGTGCCAGCAGTTTAATGACAGGGGGCTCCACAGATACGCAGTATTTT
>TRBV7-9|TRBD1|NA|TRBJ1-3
CASSSTGGPGNTIYF
TGTGCCAGCAGCTCGACAGGGGGGCCCGGAAACACCATATATTTT
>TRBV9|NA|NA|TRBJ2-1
CASSANNRVGRLDNEQFF
TGTGCCAGCAGCGCAAACAACAGGGTTGGACGGCTTGACAATGAGCAGTTCTTC
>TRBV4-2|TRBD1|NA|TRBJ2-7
CASSGQVGEQYF
TGTGCCAGCAGCGGACAGGTGGGCGAGCAGTACTTC